The source of this T cell receptor beta chain is a study of blood T cell repertoires in COVID-19. Background on the study: Acute-phase and convalescent COVID-19 samples originated in the United States, Italy and Spain. Sample material is recorded as cDNA or gDNA derived from T cells, B-cell-depleted T cells, or PBMCs.

Some clones are missing from TCRdb's copy, which holds only in-frame ones; the method was immunoSEQ multiplex PCR. The data contain 300,000 to 350,000 clones, 85% to 90% of them singletons. The CDR3 has 15 residues. The germline V gene encodes CDR1 MNHEY and CDR2 SMNVEV (reference sequence). Germline trimming cut 6 bases from V and 2 bases from J; bases unmatched to any gene: 9. Seattle patient enrollment occurred during active infection, with longitudinal follow-up thereafter. The sequence came from a woman aged 25-40 years with COVID-19, enrolled during active disease. The specimen sequenced was peripheral blood. The rearrangement links TRBV27 to TRBJ1-1; 7 nucleotides line up with TRBD1. The CDR3 reads CASRDTQGRNTEAFF. CDR3 in DNA: TGTGCCAGCAGAGATACACAGGGGCGTAACACTGAAGCTTTCTTT.